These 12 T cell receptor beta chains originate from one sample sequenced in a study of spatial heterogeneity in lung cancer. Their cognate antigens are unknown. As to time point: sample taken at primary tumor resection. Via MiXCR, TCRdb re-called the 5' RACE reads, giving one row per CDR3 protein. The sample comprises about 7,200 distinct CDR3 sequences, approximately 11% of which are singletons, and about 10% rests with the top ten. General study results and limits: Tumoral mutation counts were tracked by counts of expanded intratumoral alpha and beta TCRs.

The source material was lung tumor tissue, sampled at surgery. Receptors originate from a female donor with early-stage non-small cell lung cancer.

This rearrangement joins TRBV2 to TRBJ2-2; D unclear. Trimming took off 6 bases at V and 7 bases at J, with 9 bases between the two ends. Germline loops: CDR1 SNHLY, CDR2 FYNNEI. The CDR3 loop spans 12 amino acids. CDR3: CASRLPGGELFF. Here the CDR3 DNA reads TGTGCCAGCAGACTCCCCGGCGGGGAGCTGTTTTTT.

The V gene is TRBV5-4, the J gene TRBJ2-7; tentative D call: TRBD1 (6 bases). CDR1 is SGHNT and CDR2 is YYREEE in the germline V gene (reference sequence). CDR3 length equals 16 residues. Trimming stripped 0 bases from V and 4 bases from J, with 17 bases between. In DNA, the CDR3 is TGTGCCAGCAGCTTGGGAGGGCAGGGGAGAGTTTACGAGCAGTACTTC. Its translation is CASSLGGQGRVYEQYF.

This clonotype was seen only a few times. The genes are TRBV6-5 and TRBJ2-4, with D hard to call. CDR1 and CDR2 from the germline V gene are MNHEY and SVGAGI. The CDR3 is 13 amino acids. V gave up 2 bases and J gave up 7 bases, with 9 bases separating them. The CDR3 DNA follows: TGTGCCAGCAGTTACAGCTTTAGGAACATTCAGTACTTC. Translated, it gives CASSYSFRNIQYF.

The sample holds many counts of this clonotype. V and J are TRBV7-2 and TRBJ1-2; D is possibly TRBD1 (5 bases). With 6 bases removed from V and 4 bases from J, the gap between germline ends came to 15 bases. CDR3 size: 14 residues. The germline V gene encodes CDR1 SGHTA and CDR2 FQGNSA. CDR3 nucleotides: TGTGCCAGCAGTTTTGGCGGAGGGGCCTATGGCTACACCTTC. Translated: CASSFGGGAYGYTF.

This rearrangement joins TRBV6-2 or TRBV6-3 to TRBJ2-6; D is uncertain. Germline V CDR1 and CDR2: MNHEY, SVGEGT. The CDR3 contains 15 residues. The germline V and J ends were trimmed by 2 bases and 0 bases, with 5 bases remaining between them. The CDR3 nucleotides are TGTGCCAGCAGTTACGTGAACTCTGGGGCCAACGTCCTGACTTTC. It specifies CASSYVNSGANVLTF.

CDR3 residues: CASSQKYEAFF. DNA for the CDR3: TGTGCCAGCAGCCAAAAATATGAAGCTTTCTTT. The J gene is TRBJ1-1, the V gene TRBV3-1, with D uncertain. The V end was cut by 2 bases, the J end by 7 bases, with 5 bases between. Germline V gene sequence: CDR1 LGHDT, CDR2 YNNKEL (reference sequence). The CDR3 runs to 11 residues.

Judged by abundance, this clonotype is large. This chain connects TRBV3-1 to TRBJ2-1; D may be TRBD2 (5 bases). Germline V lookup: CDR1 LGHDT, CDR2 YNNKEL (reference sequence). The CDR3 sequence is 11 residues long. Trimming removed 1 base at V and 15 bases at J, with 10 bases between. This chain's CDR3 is CASSQGREGFF. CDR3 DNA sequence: TGTGCCAGCAGCCAAGGTCGAGAGGGGTTCTTC.

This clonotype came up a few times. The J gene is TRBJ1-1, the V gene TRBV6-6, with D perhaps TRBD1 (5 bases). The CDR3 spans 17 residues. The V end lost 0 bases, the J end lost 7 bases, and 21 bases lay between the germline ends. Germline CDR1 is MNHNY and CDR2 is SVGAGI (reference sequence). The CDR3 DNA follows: TGTGCCAGCAGTTACTCCTCGACTGGACAATGGGGGATTGAAGCTTTCTTT. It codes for CASSYSSTGQWGIEAFF.

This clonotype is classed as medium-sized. The CDR3 is CASSLWAEATDTQYF. Written as DNA, the CDR3 is TGCGCCAGCAGCTTGTGGGCGGAGGCCACAGATACGCAGTATTTT. The rearrangement links TRBV5-1 to TRBJ2-3; perhaps TRBD2 as D (5 bases). Germline CDR1 and CDR2: SGHRS and YFSETQ. Trimming stripped 1 base from V and 2 bases from J, with 11 bases between. The CDR3 totals 15 residues.

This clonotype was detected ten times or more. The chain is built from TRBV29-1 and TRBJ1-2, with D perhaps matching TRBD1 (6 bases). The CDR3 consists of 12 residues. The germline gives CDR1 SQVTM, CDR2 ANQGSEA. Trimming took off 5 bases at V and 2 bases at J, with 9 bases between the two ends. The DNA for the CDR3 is TGCAGCGTTCAGGACAGCAACTATGGCTACACCTTC. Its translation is CSVQDSNYGYTF.

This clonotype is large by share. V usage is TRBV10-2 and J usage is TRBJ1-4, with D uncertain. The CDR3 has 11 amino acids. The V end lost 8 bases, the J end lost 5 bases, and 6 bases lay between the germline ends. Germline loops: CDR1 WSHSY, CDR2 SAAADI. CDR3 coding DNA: TGCGCCAGCGGGAGAAATGAAAAACTGTTTTTT. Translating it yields CASGRNEKLFF.

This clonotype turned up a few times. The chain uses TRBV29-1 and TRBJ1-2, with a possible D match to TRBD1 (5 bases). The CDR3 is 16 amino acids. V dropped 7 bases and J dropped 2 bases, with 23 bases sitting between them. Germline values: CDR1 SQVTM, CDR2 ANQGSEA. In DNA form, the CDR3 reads TGCAGCGCAGAACGGGGCGCGGGGTCACTAAACTATGGCTACACCTTC. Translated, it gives CSAERGAGSLNYGYTF.